This TCR beta chain was profiled in a study of T cells in Graves' hyperthyroidism and ophthalmopathy. Amplification of TCR beta CDR3 regions used RNA as the template. A set of HTBI primers served as the primers for a first-round RT-PCR of the TCR CDR3. TCRdb ran MiXCR on the multiplex PCR reads and lists one entry per CDR3 protein. The sample carries some 370,000 distinct CDR3 sequences, roughly an eighth recorded once. This clonotype was seen repeatedly, ten times or more. The specimen sequenced was blood. This receptor was obtained from a man between 45 and 60 years old with Graves' ophthalmopathy.

The CDR3 loop is CASSLGQLQYNEQFF. The CDR3 coding sequence is TGTGCCAGCAGTTTAGGGCAACTACAATACAATGAGCAGTTCTTC. J is TRBJ2-1 and V is TRBV12-3 or TRBV12-4, with no clear D. Between the trimmed V and J ends, which lost 1 base and 4 bases, there was a span of 11 bases. The CDR3 totals 15 residues.